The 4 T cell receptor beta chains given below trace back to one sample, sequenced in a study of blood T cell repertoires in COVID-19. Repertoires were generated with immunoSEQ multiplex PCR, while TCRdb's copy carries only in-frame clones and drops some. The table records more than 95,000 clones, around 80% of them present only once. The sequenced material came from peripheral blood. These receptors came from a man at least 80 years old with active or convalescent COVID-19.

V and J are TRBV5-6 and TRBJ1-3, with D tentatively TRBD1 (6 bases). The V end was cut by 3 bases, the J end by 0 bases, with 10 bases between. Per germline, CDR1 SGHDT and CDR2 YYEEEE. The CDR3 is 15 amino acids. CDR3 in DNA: TGTGCCAGCAGCTATCTACAGGGCTCTGGAAACACCATATATTTT. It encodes CASSYLQGSGNTIYF.

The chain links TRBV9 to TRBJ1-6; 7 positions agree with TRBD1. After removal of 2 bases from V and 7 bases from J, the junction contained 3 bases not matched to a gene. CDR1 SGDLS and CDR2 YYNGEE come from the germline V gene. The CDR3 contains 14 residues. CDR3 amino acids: CASSVTGTNSPLHF. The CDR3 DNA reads TGTGCCAGCAGCGTGACAGGGACCAATTCACCCCTCCACTTT. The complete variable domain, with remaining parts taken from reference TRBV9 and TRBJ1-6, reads DSGVTQTPKHLITATGQRVTLRCSPRSGDLSVYWYQQSLDQGLQFLIQYYNGEERAKGNILERFSAQQFPDLHSELNLSSLELGDSALYFCASSVTGTNSPLHFGNGTRLTVT.

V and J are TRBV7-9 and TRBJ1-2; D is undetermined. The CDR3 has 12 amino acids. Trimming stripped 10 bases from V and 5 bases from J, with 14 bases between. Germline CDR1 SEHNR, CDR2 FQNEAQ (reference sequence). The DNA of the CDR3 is TGTGCCATCATGGGCCATCAATATGGCTACACCTTC. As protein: CAIMGHQYGYTF.

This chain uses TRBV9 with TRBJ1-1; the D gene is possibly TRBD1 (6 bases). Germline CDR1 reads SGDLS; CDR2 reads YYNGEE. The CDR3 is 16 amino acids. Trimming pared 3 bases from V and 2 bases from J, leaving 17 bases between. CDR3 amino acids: CASSATSGGDNTEAFF. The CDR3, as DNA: TGTGCCAGCAGCGCTACCTCGGGGGGCGATAACACTGAAGCTTTCTTT.